What follows is one T cell receptor (beta chain) and its context. Antigen: not known. This sample was taken from a study of T cells in narcolepsy. Study results and limitations: Autoreactive clonotypes reportedly recurred in blood of same and different patients, not controls. No autoreactive T cell clone sequences appeared in some memory CD4+ repertoires.

Sequencing was performed with immunoSEQ multiplex PCR; in TCRdb, only in-frame clones are kept and a portion is missing. The table includes roughly 16,000 clones, 85% to 90% detected once. The V end was cut by 2 bases, the J end by 1 base, with 6 bases between. CDR3 length equals 13 residues. Germline V lookup: CDR1 SGDLS, CDR2 YYNGEE. The specimen was memory (CD45RA-) CD4+ T cells from blood. This receptor was obtained from a human donor in good health. The chain links TRBV9 to TRBJ2-5; D gene unclear. In DNA form, the CDR3 reads TGTGCCAGCAGCGTGGCTAGCCAAGAGACCCAGTACTTC. Translating gives CASSVASQETQYF.